Described below is a single T cell receptor beta chain sequence and its context. The data belong to a study of technical replicates of blood from several donors. Sequencing used immunoSEQ multiplex PCR; TCRdb keeps in-frame clones, though not all of them. The repertoire includes 14,000 or so clones, less than 90% of them detected once, and approximately 13% sits in the top ten. V dropped 1 base and J dropped 7 bases, with 4 bases sitting between them. The V gene's germline CDR1 is SEHNR and CDR2 FQNEAQ (reference sequence). The CDR3 runs 12 residues. This clonotype was sampled from a human donor in good health. V usage is TRBV7-9 and J usage is TRBJ1-4; no reliable D call. Sequencing was carried out using PBMCs. This CDR3 reads CASSLVSEKLFF. The CDR3 bases are TGTGCCAGCAGCTTAGTCAGTGAAAAACTGTTTTTT.